Listed below are T cell receptor beta chains from one sample, sequenced in a study of T cell repertoires in cytomegalovirus infection. TCRdb re-derived calls from the reads in MiXCR, one entry per CDR3 protein. The sample yields about 220,000 distinct CDR3 sequences, less than 50% seen once. For these TCRs, the target antigens are not known. Sequencing was performed on CD8+ T cells from cultured PBMCs, taken from culture after CMV antigen stimulation. The receptors stem from a human donor in good health (CMV status not recorded). Some clones in this sample may be carry-over from other donors' samples. Both conserved end residues are part of each CDR3. D genes are given only for firm matches. The size entry is marked missing in some rows and otherwise reads once, few, many or a size class.

TRBV7-9,TRBD1,.,TRBJ2-2,CASSTDRGANTGELFF,TGTGCCAGCAGCACCGACAGGGGTGCGAACACCGGGGAGCTGTTTTTT
TRBV19,.,.,TRBJ1-5,CASSYSFGGSNQPQHF,TGTGCCAGTAGTTACTCCTTTGGGGGAAGCAATCAGCCCCAGCATTTT
TRBV27,TRBD1,once,TRBJ2-4,CASTDRDLAKNIQYF,TGTGCCAGCACGGACAGGGATTTGGCCAAAAACATTCAGTACTTC
TRBV12-3/TRBV12-4,TRBD1,.,TRBJ1-2,CASSSPGTEVRYGYTF,TGTGCCAGCAGTTCCCCCGGGACAGAGGTGCGGTATGGCTACACCTTC
TRBV7-9,.,few,TRBJ1-2,CASSAPGRSHDGYTF,TGTGCCAGCAGCGCTCCGGGCCGATCGCATGATGGCTACACCTTC
TRBV27,TRBD1,.,TRBJ2-1,CASGSGGEQFF,TGTGCCAGCGGATCAGGGGGTGAGCAGTTCTTC
TRBV29-1,.,.,TRBJ1-2,CSVDKGIGGYTF,TGCAGCGTTGATAAGGGAATCGGTGGCTACACCTTC
TRBV27,.,.,TRBJ2-7,CASSLMGEAYEQYF,TGTGCCAGCAGTTTGATGGGGGAGGCCTACGAGCAGTACTTC
TRBV7-6,TRBD2,few,TRBJ2-3,CASSLPSGRTDTQYF,TGTGCCAGCAGCTTACCTAGCGGGAGGACAGATACGCAGTATTTT
TRBV11-2,.,few,TRBJ2-5,CASSSDLETQYF,TGTGCCAGCAGCTCGGATCTAGAGACCCAGTACTTC
TRBV7-6,.,.,TRBJ2-1,CASSLGTGHNFYNEQFF,TGTGCCAGCAGCTTAGGAACCGGACACAACTTCTACAATGAGCAGTTCTTC
TRBV7-9,TRBD1,once,TRBJ1-2,CASSLGDRDGYTF,TGTGCCAGCAGCTTAGGGGACAGGGACGGCTACACCTTC
TRBV7-9,.,.,TRBJ2-5,CASSLTTNQETQYF,TGTGCCAGCAGCTTGACTACCAACCAAGAGACCCAGTACTTC
TRBV3-1,TRBD2,.,TRBJ2-3,CASSRFLFTSGESTDTQYF,TGTGCCAGCAGCCGGTTCTTATTTACTAGCGGGGAAAGCACAGATACGCAGTATTTT
TRBV4-1,.,.,TRBJ2-4,CASSPGLGGIQYF,TGCGCCAGCAGCCCGGGCCTGGGGGGCATTCAGTACTTC
TRBV7-9,.,few,TRBJ1-4,CASSPPGEFNEKLFF,TGTGCCAGCAGCCCCCCAGGGGAGTTTAATGAAAAACTGTTTTTT
TRBV7-9,TRBD1,.,TRBJ2-1,CASSSPGQGTGNEQFF,TGTGCCAGCAGCTCTCCGGGACAGGGGACAGGTAATGAGCAGTTCTTC
TRBV7-8,.,few,TRBJ1-3,CASSSDGFTGNTIYF,TGTGCCAGCAGCTCAGACGGGTTTACTGGAAACACCATATATTTT
TRBV4-1,TRBD1,.,TRBJ1-3,CASSQEATGGGNTIYF,TGCGCCAGCAGCCAAGAGGCTACAGGGGGCGGAAACACCATATATTTT
TRBV12-3/TRBV12-4,.,few,TRBJ2-7,CASSLVILVSKTYEQYF,TGTGCCAGCAGTTTGGTCATCTTAGTCTCCAAAACCTACGAGCAGTACTTC
TRBV7-6,.,few,TRBJ2-3,CASSKRADTQYF,TGTGCCAGCAGCAAACGAGCAGATACGCAGTATTTT
TRBV29-1,.,.,TRBJ2-1,CSVVEGGHANEQFF,TGCAGCGTTGTAGAGGGAGGCCATGCAAATGAGCAGTTCTTC
TRBV24-1,TRBD1,many,TRBJ2-6,CATSESRDSASGANVLTF,TGTGCCACCAGTGAGTCCCGGGACAGTGCCTCTGGGGCCAACGTCCTGACTTTC
TRBV12-3/TRBV12-4,.,many,TRBJ2-7,CASSLGDYEQYF,TGTGCCAGCAGTTTAGGGGACTACGAGCAGTACTTC
TRBV20-1,.,few,TRBJ1-1,CSAIQGEAFF,TGCAGTGCTATCCAGGGAGAAGCTTTCTTT
TRBV6-5,TRBD1,.,TRBJ1-1,CASVRTGSFLEAFF,TGTGCCAGCGTGCGGACAGGATCCTTTCTTGAAGCTTTCTTT